This T cell receptor (beta chain) was obtained from a study of T cells in Graves' hyperthyroidism and ophthalmopathy. Overall study results and limits: Blood held most thyroid clonotypes expanded above 0.001 frequency.

Notes on this clonotype: No antigen is known for it.

The CDR3 is made up of 17 amino acids. Trimming shortened V by 6 bases and J by 0 bases, and 23 bases separated the two germline ends. Germline lookup yields CDR1 DFQATT and CDR2 SNEGSKA (reference sequence). Lactation, pregnancy, other autoimmune disease or uncontrolled infection led to exclusion of patients. There were TCR beta CDR3 regions amplified from RNA transcripts. RT-PCR in the first round (using the HTBI primer set) targeted the TCR CDR3. A single record per CDR3 protein comes from TCRdb applying MiXCR to the multiplex PCR reads. Of hundreds of thousands of distinct CDR3 sequences listed, about 15% are singletons.

This TCR came from a middle-aged woman with Graves' ophthalmopathy. The chain links TRBV20-1 to TRBJ2-5; a weak D match, TRBD1 (6 bases). The specimen was blood. The CDR3: CSASLWGQGRNQETQYF. The CDR3 DNA reads TGCAGTGCGTCCCTCTGGGGGCAGGGGCGAAACCAAGAGACCCAGTACTTC.